This T cell receptor beta chain was sequenced in a study of CD8 T cells in ankylosing spondylitis. The CDR3 is 12 amino acids. V lost 6 bases and J lost 8, with 13 bases in between. TCRdb fed the 5' RACE reads into MiXCR, producing one record per CDR3 protein. Of fewer than 650,000 distinct CDR3 sequences in the sample, roughly an eighth were seen once. This clonotype has only a few counts. What it recognizes is unknown. Study-level results: One TCR beta motif, made up of roughly 8 highly homologous variants, appeared characteristic of ankylosing spondylitis blood.

The source of this sequence is a male donor with ankylosing spondylitis. The sample was blood, either unsorted or a sorted T cell fraction (not recorded which). This chain uses TRBV12-3 or TRBV12-4 with TRBJ1-2; a weak D match, TRBD1 (5 bases). The CDR3 DNA reads as TGTGCCAGCAGCGCAGGGCGACACGGCTACACCTTC. Translation: CASSAGRHGYTF.